The clone carrying this TCR beta chain has just one count. Antigen specificity is unknown. V was cut by 0 bases and J by 3 bases, with 9 bases left in between. This CDR3 spans 14 amino acids. Germline V gene data show CDR1 as MNHEY and CDR2 as SVGAGI. The study reverse transcribed the entire isolated RNA, so it sequenced expressed TCRB transcripts. TCRdb keeps only in-frame clones here, not all; method: immunoSEQ multiplex PCR. This table holds 640,000 or so clones, 11% to 15% found once. This specimen belongs to a study of beta chain features in type 1 diabetes. The wider study: Sorted cells examined across all samples numbered roughly 100 million. Study conclusions and caveats: A moderate, significant TCRB CDR3 shortening appeared in type 1 diabetes across four CD4+ subsets.

The sequencing input was naive CD4+ T cells from blood. The V gene is TRBV6-5, the J gene TRBJ2-7; unclear D gene. This clonotype was obtained from a man aged 18 to 29 with type 1 diabetes. The chain's CDR3 is CASSYSSHIYEQYF. The CDR3 bases are TGTGCCAGCAGTTACTCGAGCCACATCTACGAGCAGTACTTC.